Following are 27 T cell receptor beta chains from one sample sequenced in a study of CD8 T cells in ankylosing spondylitis. The study, taken as a whole, reports: One TCR beta motif, made up of several highly homologous variants, appeared characteristic of ankylosing spondylitis blood.

MiXCR was run by TCRdb on the 5' RACE reads, yielding one entry per CDR3 protein. The table records some 450,000 distinct CDR3 sequences, 17% of them present only once. Their antigens are not known. The source material was blood, either unsorted or a sorted T cell fraction (not recorded which). The source of these receptors is a male donor with ankylosing spondylitis.

The CDR3: CASSLGVEAGNTIYF. CDR3 DNA: TGTGCCAGCAGTCTGGGGGTGGAGGCTGGAAACACCATATATTTT. The chain has TRBV25-1 and TRBJ1-3; D may be TRBD1 (5 bases). This CDR3 has 15 amino acids. Between the trimmed V and J ends, which lost 5 bases and 2 bases, there was a span of 13 bases. Germline-derived CDR1 and CDR2 are MGHDK and SYGVNS.

This clonotype was seen more than once but under ten times. The J gene is TRBJ1-2, the V gene TRBV7-9, with TRBD1 identical over 10 bases. The ends lost 4 bases at V and 2 bases at J; junction bases unmatched: 1. This CDR3 is built from 14 residues. The germline V gene has CDR1 SEHNR and CDR2 FQNEAQ (reference sequence). CDR3 nucleotide sequence: TGTGCCAGCAGCTGGACAGGGGGAAACTATGGCTACACCTTC. Translated: CASSWTGGNYGYTF.

The sample holds a few counts of this clonotype. The rearrangement joins TRBV5-1 to TRBJ1-3, with no clear D. Between the trimmed V and J ends, which lost 4 bases and 0 bases, there was a span of 8 bases. The CDR3 loop spans 14 amino acids. Germline lookup yields CDR1 SGHRS and CDR2 YFSETQ. Here the CDR3 DNA reads TGCGCCAGCAGCCCTGAGGTCTCTGGAAACACCATATATTTT. Translation gives CASSPEVSGNTIYF.

This clonotype was seen a few times. The J gene is TRBJ1-4, the V gene TRBV7-2; D is ambiguous. The CDR3 loop spans 15 amino acids. Trimming left V 4 bases short and J 0 bases short, with 9 bases between. Looked up from germline, CDR1 is SGHTA and CDR2 is FQGNSA. The chain's CDR3 is CASSSRDATNEKLFF. The CDR3 coding sequence is TGTGCCAGCAGCTCAAGAGATGCAACTAATGAAAAACTGTTTTTT.

This chain links TRBV5-1 with TRBJ2-3; D is unclear. Germline lookup yields CDR1 SGHRS and CDR2 YFSETQ. The CDR3 length is 15 residues. V was trimmed by 1 base and J by 0 bases, leaving 9 bases between them. The CDR3 nucleotides are TGCGCCAGCAGCTTGATGCCAACTAGCACAGATACGCAGTATTTT. It yields the protein CASSLMPTSTDTQYF.

The chain links TRBV7-2 to TRBJ2-1; TRBD2 matches 9 bases. This CDR3 is built from 14 residues. The V segment lost 0 bases and the J segment 10 bases; nucleotides outside the gene matches: 4. Germline V CDR1 and CDR2: SGHTA, FQGNSA. CDR3 loop: CASSLASGGQEQFF. The CDR3 DNA follows: TGTGCCAGCAGCTTAGCTAGCGGGGGACAAGAGCAGTTCTTC.

This clonotype was picked up a small number of times. The chain links TRBV9 to TRBJ2-5, with D possibly called TRBD1 or TRBD2 (5 bases each). This CDR3 is built from 17 residues. Looked up from germline, CDR1 is SGDLS and CDR2 is YYNGEE. The V gene lost 0 bases and the J gene lost 2 bases, with 17 bases spanning the gap. In DNA form, the CDR3 reads TGTGCCAGCAGCGTAGGTGAGGGGCCCTACGTTCAAGAGACCCAGTACTTC. Its translation is CASSVGEGPYVQETQYF. Full variable domain (outside the CDR3, taken from reference TRBV9 and TRBJ2-5): DSGVTQTPKHLITATGQRVTLRCSPRSGDLSVYWYQQSLDQGLQFLIQYYNGEERAKGNILERFSAQQFPDLHSELNLSSLELGDSALYFCASSVGEGPYVQETQYFGPGTRLLVL.

The J gene is TRBJ1-5, the V gene TRBV7-3; D is undetermined. There are 13 residues in the CDR3. The germline V gene has CDR1 SGHTA and CDR2 FQGTGA. With 0 bases removed from V and 5 bases from J, the gap between germline ends came to 5 bases. CDR3 region: CASSLTRDQPQHF. For the CDR3, the DNA is TGTGCCAGCAGCTTAACGCGGGATCAGCCCCAGCATTTT.

This clonotype was counted only a few times. The V call is TRBV5-5, the J call TRBJ1-1; D not certain. Trimming removed 1 base from V and 5 bases from J, with 15 bases in between. Germline CDR1 SGHKS, CDR2 YYEKEE (reference sequence). This CDR3 spans 15 amino acids. The CDR3 reads CASSLSNPLGTEAFF. CDR3 DNA: TGTGCCAGCAGCTTGAGTAACCCCCTGGGGACTGAAGCTTTCTTT.

V gene TRBV14 combines with J gene TRBJ1-2; D not certain. V was clipped by 4 bases and J by 7 bases, with 13 bases between them. CDR1 and CDR2 (germline): SGHDN, FVKESK. This CDR3 is built from 13 residues. CDR3 loop: CASSLQLALGYTF. Here the CDR3 DNA reads TGTGCCAGCAGCCTACAGCTCGCCCTTGGCTACACCTTC.

The sample holds a few counts of this clonotype. The chain employs TRBV12-3 or TRBV12-4 and TRBJ1-2; D possibly corresponds to TRBD1 (6 bases). The CDR3 is made up of 15 amino acids. Trimming cost V 6 bases and J 0 bases, with 14 bases left between them. CDR3 in amino acids: CASSGPTGANYGYTF. As DNA, the CDR3 is TGTGCCAGCAGCGGACCGACAGGAGCTAACTATGGCTACACCTTC.

J is TRBJ1-1 and V is TRBV5-1; no clear D. The CDR3 is 12 amino acids. CDR1 is SGHRS and CDR2 is YFSETQ in the germline V gene. The ends were cut back, 7 bases at V and 0 bases at J, with 7 bases in the middle. The chain's CDR3 is CASGLLNTEAFF. CDR3 DNA sequence: TGCGCCAGCGGACTTCTGAACACTGAAGCTTTCTTT.

This clonotype was recorded many times. The rearrangement links TRBV24-1 to TRBJ1-3; D gene ambiguous. The CDR3 length is 10 residues. The V and J ends lost 9 bases and 4 bases respectively, with 3 bases between them. Germline CDR1 reads KGHDR; CDR2 reads SFDVKD. The chain's CDR3 is CATPGNTIYF. The CDR3, as DNA: TGTGCCACCCCGGGAAACACCATATATTTT.

This clonotype was counted only a few times. The chain carries TRBV28 and TRBJ2-2; 9 nucleotides align to TRBD1. The CDR3 is made up of 15 amino acids. The junction had 3 bases not matched to a gene; V was cut back by 2 bases and J by 5 bases. Germline CDR1 and CDR2: MDHEN and SYDVKM. The CDR3 loop reads CASSLGDRETGELFF. Written as DNA, the CDR3 is TGTGCCAGCAGTTTAGGGGACAGGGAAACCGGGGAGCTGTTTTTT.

This clonotype was counted a few times. The V and J genes are TRBV2 and TRBJ1-1, with D tentatively TRBD1 (5 bases). This CDR3 spans 15 amino acids. CDR1 and CDR2 (germline): SNHLY, FYNNEI. V was trimmed by 1 base and J by 5 bases, leaving 14 bases between them. The DNA for the CDR3 is TGTGCCAGCAGTGAAGAGGAGACCAGGGTAACTGAAGCTTTCTTT. As protein: CASSEEETRVTEAFF.

The genes are TRBV5-1 and TRBJ2-1; 10 nucleotides match TRBD2. The germline gives CDR1 SGHRS, CDR2 YFSETQ. V shed 0 bases, J shed 10 bases, and the junction held 1 base outside the gene matches. The CDR3 loop spans 13 amino acids. The CDR3 DNA follows: TGCGCCAGCAGCTTGGAGGGACTAGCGGAGCAGTTCTTC. Translated, it gives CASSLEGLAEQFF. The complete variable domain, with remaining parts taken from reference TRBV5-1 and TRBJ2-1, reads KAGVTQTPRYLIKTRGQQVTLSCSPISGHRSVSWYQQTPGQGLQFLFEYFSETQRNKGNFPGRFSGRQFSNSRSEMNVSTLELGDSALYLCASSLEGLAEQFFGPGTRLTVL.

This clonotype has just a few counts. CDR3 sequence: CASRRGNVGEAFF. Here the CDR3 DNA reads TGTGCCAGCAGGCGGGGGAATGTTGGGGAAGCTTTCTTT. V is TRBV6-1 and J is TRBJ1-1; weak D call: TRBD1 (5 bases). V dropped 6 bases and J dropped 8 bases, with 16 bases sitting between them. The germline V gene encodes CDR1 MNHNS and CDR2 SASEGT. The CDR3 has 13 amino acids.

This chain uses TRBV20-1 with TRBJ2-7; 10 nucleotides match TRBD1. The germline V gene has CDR1 DFQATT and CDR2 SNEGSKA (reference sequence). This CDR3 is 14 amino acids long. V shed 1 base and J 7 bases; nucleotides not matched to a gene: 7. CDR3 coding DNA: TGCAGTGCTAGAGGGGGGACAGGGGTTGGGGAGCAGTACTTC. It translates to CSARGGTGVGEQYF.

The table lists this clonotype with a few counts. The rearrangement joins TRBV6-1 to TRBJ2-7; D possibly corresponds to TRBD2 (5 bases). Per the germline V gene, CDR1 is MNHNS and CDR2 is SASEGT. The CDR3 length is 14 residues. Trimming pared 3 bases from V and 2 bases from J, leaving 11 bases between. CDR3 nucleotide sequence: TGTGCCAGCAGTGATACGGGAACAGCCTACGAGCAGTACTTC. Amino acids: CASSDTGTAYEQYF.

The table lists this clonotype with a few counts. This sequence joins TRBV5-6 and TRBJ2-3; 10 positions match TRBD1. Germline V gives CDR1 SGHDT, CDR2 YYEEEE. The CDR3 loop spans 16 amino acids. J lost 3 bases, V lost 2 bases, and 6 bases had no gene match. CDR3 sequence reads: CASSLPDRGSTDTQYF. In nucleotides, the CDR3 is TGTGCCAGCAGCTTACCGGACAGGGGGTCGACAGATACGCAGTATTTT.

This clonotype was detected a few times. The J gene is TRBJ2-3, the V gene TRBV11-2; D remains ambiguous. Trimming removed 5 bases at V and 6 bases at J, with 15 bases between. Germline CDR1 and CDR2: SGHAT and FQNNGV. This CDR3 spans 14 amino acids. The DNA of the CDR3 is TGTGCCAGCAGCCATACCTCCGAAGGGGATACGCAGTATTTT. Encoded protein: CASSHTSEGDTQYF.

This clonotype was found a few times. The chain joins TRBV6-4 to TRBJ2-2; the D gene is possibly TRBD2 (7 bases). V lost 4 bases to trimming and J lost 0 bases, with 12 bases between them. CDR3 length: 16 residues. CDR1 and CDR2 (germline): MRHNA, SNTAGT. CDR3 in DNA: TGTGCCAGCAGTGTGAAGGGGGGGCCGAACACCGGGGAGCTGTTTTTT. Translating it yields CASSVKGGPNTGELFF.

The V and J genes are TRBV23-1 and TRBJ1-1; tentative D call: TRBD1 (5 bases). TRBV23-1 is labeled an ORF, and its function is uncertain. This CDR3 contains 15 residues. Trimming pared 4 bases from V and 10 bases from J, leaving 22 bases between. CDR3 DNA: TGCGCCAGCAGTCCTTACCGGCGGCAGGGTCAAGTAGCTTTCTTT. The encoded protein is CASSPYRRQGQVAFF.

V and J are TRBV3-1 and TRBJ2-1; weak D call: TRBD2 (5 bases). The V end was cut by 3 bases, the J end by 2 bases, with 11 bases between. This CDR3 comprises 15 residues. The germline CDR1 and CDR2 sequences are LGHDT and YNNKEL (reference sequence). The CDR3 spells CASSHGDGAYNEQFF. Written as DNA, the CDR3 is TGTGCCAGCAGCCACGGAGACGGGGCCTACAATGAGCAGTTCTTC.

The genes are TRBV20-1 and TRBJ2-1; D perhaps matches TRBD2 (6 bases). The CDR3 runs to 14 residues. V dropped 5 bases and J dropped 8 bases, with 19 bases sitting between them. Germline CDR1 and CDR2: DFQATT and SNEGSKA (reference sequence). In nucleotides, the CDR3 is TGCAGTGCTTTGTGGGAGGTAGGGATTGATGAGCAGTTCTTC. Translation: CSALWEVGIDEQFF.

This clonotype was seen many times. V and J are TRBV12-3 or TRBV12-4 and TRBJ1-2, with unresolved D. The CDR3 spans 14 residues. Between the trimmed V and J ends, which lost 2 bases and 4 bases, there was a span of 11 bases. The CDR3 is CASSLRRDGYGYTF. DNA of the CDR3: TGTGCCAGCAGTTTACGTAGGGATGGCTATGGCTACACCTTC.

This clonotype was seen a single time. The rearrangement uses TRBV5-1 and TRBJ1-6; possibly TRBD1 for D (6 bases). The germline V gene encodes CDR1 SGHRS and CDR2 YFSETQ. The V end lost 2 bases, the J end lost 5 bases, and 11 bases lay between the germline ends. CDR3 size: 15 residues. The CDR3 coding sequence is TGCGCCAGCAGCTTATGGACAGCAGATAATTCACCCCTCCACTTT. Its translation is CASSLWTADNSPLHF.